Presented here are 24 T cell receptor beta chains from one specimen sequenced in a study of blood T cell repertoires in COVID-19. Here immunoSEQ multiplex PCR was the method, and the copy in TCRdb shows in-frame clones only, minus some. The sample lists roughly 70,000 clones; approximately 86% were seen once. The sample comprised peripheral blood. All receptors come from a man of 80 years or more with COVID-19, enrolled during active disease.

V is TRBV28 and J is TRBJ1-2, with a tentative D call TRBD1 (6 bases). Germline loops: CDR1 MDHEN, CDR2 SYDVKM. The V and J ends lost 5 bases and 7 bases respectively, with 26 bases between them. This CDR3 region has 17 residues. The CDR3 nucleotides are TGTGCCAGCAGTGTCGGGGGGGGCACCCTTGGTCCTGGTGGCTACACCTTC. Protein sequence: CASSVGGGTLGPGGYTF.

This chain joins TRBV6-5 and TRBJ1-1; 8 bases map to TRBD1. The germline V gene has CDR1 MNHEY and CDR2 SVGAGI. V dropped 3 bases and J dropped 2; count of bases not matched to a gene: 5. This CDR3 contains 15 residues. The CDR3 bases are TGTGCCAGCAGTTATGAAGGACAGGGTAACACTGAAGCTTTCTTT. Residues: CASSYEGQGNTEAFF.

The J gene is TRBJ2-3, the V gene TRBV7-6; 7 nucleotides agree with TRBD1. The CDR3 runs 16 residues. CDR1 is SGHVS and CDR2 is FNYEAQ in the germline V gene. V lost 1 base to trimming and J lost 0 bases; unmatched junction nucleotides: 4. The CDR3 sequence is CASSLDGTASTDTQYF. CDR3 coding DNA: TGTGCCAGCAGCTTAGACGGGACAGCTAGCACAGATACGCAGTATTTT.

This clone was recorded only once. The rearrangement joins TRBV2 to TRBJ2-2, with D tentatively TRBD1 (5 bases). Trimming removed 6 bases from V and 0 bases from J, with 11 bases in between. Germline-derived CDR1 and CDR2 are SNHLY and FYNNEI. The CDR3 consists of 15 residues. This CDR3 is CASSRLGANTGELFF. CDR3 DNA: TGTGCCAGCAGCCGATTAGGGGCGAACACCGGGGAGCTGTTTTTT.

This chain's CDR3 is CASSSPGDTEAFF. For the CDR3, the DNA is TGTGCCAGCAGCTCCCCCGGGGACACTGAAGCTTTCTTT. The chain joins TRBV7-3 to TRBJ1-1; D call uncertain. Trimming stripped 4 bases from V and 3 bases from J, with 9 bases between. Germline assignment: CDR1 SGHTA and CDR2 FQGTGA. The CDR3 is made up of 13 amino acids.

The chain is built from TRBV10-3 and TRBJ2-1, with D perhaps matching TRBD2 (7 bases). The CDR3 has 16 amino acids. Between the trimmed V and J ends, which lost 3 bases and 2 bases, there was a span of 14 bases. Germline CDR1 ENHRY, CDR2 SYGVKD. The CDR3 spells CAISDGGLIAYNEQFF. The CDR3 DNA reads TGTGCCATCAGTGACGGGGGGCTTATCGCCTACAATGAGCAGTTCTTC.

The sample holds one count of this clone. The CDR3 DNA reads TGTGCCAGCAGCTTGGGCAGGGGGTGGTGGGAGACCCAGTACTTC. It is translated as CASSLGRGWWETQYF. This chain links TRBV5-5 with TRBJ2-5; 7 bases match TRBD1. The germline V gene has CDR1 SGHKS and CDR2 YYEKEE (reference sequence). The CDR3 covers 15 residues. V trimming: 0 bases; J trimming: 5 bases; junction bases outside the gene matches: 7.

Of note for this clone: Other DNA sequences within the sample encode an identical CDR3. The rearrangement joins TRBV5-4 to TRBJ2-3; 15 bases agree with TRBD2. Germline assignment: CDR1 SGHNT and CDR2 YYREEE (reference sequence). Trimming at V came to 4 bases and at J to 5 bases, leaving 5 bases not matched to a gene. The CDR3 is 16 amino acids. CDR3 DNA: TGTGCCAGCAGCCCGGGACTAGCGGGGGGAGAAGATACGCAGTATTTT. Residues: CASSPGLAGGEDTQYF.

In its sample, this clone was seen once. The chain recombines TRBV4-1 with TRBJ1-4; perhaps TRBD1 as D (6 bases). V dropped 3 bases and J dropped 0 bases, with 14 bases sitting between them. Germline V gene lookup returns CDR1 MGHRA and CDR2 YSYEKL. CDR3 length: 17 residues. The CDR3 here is CASSQGRGTTTNEKLFF. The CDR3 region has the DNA TGCGCCAGCAGCCAGGGAAGAGGGACAACAACTAATGAAAAACTGTTTTTT.

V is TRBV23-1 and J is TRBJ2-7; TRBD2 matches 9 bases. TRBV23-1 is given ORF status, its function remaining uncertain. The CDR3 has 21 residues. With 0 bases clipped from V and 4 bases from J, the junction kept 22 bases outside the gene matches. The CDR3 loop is CASSQSPPGRSSGAPSYEQYF. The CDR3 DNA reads TGCGCCAGCAGTCAATCACCCCCTGGGAGGTCTAGCGGGGCCCCCTCTTACGAGCAGTACTTC.

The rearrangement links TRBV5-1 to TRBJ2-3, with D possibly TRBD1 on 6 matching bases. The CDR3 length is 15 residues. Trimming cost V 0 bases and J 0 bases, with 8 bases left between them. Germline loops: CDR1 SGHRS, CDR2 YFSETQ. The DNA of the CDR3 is TGCGCCAGCAGCTTGGGGGGGCCTAGCACAGATACGCAGTATTTT. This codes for CASSLGGPSTDTQYF.

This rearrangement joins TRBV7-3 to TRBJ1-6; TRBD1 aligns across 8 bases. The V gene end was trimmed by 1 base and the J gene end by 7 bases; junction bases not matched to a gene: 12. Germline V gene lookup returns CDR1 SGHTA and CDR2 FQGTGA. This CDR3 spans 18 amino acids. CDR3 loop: CASSLRFGGDRGNSPLHF. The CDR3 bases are TGTGCCAGCAGCTTAAGATTTGGCGGTGACAGGGGAAATTCACCCCTCCACTTT.

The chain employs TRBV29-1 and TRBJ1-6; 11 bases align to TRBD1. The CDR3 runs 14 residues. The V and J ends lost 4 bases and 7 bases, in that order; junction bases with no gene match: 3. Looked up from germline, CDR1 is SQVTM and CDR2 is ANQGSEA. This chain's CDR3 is CSVAGQGVNSPLHF. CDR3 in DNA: TGCAGCGTTGCGGGACAGGGGGTAAATTCACCCCTCCACTTT. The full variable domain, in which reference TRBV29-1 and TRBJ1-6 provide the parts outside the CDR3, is SAVISQKPSRDICQRGTSLTIQCQVDSQVTMMFWYRQQPGQSLTLIATANQGSEATYESGFVIDKFPISRPNLTFSTLTVSNMSPEDSSIYLCSVAGQGVNSPLHFGNGTRLTVT.

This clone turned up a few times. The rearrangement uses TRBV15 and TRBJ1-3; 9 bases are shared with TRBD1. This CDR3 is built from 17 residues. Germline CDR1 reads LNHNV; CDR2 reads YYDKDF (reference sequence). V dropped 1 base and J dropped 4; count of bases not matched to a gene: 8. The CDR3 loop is CATSRGAGDRAGNTIYF. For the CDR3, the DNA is TGTGCCACCAGCAGAGGGGCAGGGGACAGGGCAGGAAACACCATATATTTT. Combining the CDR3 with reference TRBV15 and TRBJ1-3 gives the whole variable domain DAMVIQNPRYQVTQFGKPVTLSCSQTLNHNVMYWYQQKSSQAPKLLFHYYDKDFNNEADTPDNFQSRRPNTSFCFLDIRSPGLGDTAMYLCATSRGAGDRAGNTIYFGEGSWLTVV.

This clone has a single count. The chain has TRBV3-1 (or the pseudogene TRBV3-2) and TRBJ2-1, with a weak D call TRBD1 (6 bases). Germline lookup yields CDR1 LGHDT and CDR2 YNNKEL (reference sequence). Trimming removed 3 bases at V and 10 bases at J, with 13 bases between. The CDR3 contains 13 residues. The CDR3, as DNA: TGTGCCAGCAGCCACTTAGGAAGGGGGGAGCAGTTCTTC. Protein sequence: CASSHLGRGEQFF.

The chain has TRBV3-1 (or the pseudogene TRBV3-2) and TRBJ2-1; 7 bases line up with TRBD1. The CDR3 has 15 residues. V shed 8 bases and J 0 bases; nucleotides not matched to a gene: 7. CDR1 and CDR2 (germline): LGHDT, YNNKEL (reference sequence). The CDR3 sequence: CASADRFSSYNEQFF. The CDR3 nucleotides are TGTGCCAGCGCGGACAGGTTTAGCTCCTACAATGAGCAGTTCTTC.

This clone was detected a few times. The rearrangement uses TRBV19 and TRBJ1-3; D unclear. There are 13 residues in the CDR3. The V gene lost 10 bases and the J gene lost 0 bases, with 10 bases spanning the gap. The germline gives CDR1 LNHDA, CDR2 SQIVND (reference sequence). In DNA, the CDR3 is TGTGCCACCCGTCGCAGCTCTGGAAACACCATATATTTT. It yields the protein CATRRSSGNTIYF. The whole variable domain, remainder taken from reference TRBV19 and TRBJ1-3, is DGGITQSPKYLFRKEGQNVTLSCEQNLNHDAMYWYRQDPGQGLRLIYYSQIVNDFQKGDIAEGYSVSREKKESFPLTVTSAQKNPTAFYLCATRRSSGNTIYFGEGSWLTVV.

CDR3 nucleotides: TGTGCCAGCAGCTTAATGGCTAGCTCCTACGAGCAGTACTTC. Encoded protein: CASSLMASSYEQYF. This chain uses TRBV7-8 with TRBJ2-7; no clear D gene. CDR1 and CDR2 (germline): SGHVS, FQNEAQ. The CDR3 extends over 14 amino acids. Deletions cut 2 bases from V and 0 bases from J, with 8 bases between.

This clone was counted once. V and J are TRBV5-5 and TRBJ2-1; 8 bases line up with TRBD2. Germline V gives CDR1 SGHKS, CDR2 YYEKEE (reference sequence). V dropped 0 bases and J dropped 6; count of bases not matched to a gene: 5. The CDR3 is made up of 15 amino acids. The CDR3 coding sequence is TGTGCCAGCAGCTTGGGTGCGGGGGGCTCCAATGAGCAGTTCTTC. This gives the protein CASSLGAGGSNEQFF.

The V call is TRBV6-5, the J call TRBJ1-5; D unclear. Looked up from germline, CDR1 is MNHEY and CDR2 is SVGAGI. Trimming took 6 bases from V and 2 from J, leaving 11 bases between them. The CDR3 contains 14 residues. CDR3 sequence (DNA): TGTGCCAGCAGGGAGGGCGGGGGCAATCAGCCCCAGCATTTT. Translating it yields CASREGGGNQPQHF.

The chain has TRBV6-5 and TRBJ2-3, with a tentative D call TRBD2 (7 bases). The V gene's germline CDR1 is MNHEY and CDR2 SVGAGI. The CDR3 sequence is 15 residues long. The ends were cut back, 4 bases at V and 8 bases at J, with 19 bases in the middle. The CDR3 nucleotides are TGTGCCAGCAGTTTAGGGGGGGGCCATTCAGGTACGCAGTATTTT. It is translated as CASSLGGGHSGTQYF.

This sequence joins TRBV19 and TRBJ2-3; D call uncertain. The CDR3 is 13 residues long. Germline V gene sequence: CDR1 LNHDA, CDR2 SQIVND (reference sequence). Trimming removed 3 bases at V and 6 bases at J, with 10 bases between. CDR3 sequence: CASSIATLDTQYF. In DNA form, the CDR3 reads TGTGCCAGTAGTATCGCGACATTGGATACGCAGTATTTT.

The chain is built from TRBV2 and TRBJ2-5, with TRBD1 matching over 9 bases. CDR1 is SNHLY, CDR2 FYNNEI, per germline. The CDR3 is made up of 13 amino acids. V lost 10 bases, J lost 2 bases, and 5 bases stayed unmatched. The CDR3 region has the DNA TGTGCCACCAGGACAGGGGAGCAAGAGACCCAGTACTTC. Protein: CATRTGEQETQYF.

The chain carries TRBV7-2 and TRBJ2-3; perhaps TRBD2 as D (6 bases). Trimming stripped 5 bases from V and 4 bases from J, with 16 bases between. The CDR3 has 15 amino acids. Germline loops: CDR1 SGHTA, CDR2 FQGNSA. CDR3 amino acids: CASSPPGLPADTQYF. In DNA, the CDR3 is TGTGCCAGCAGCCCACCGGGACTGCCCGCAGATACGCAGTATTTT.